The 9 T cell receptor beta chains below were found in one sample sequenced in a study of shared clonotypes between healthy human individuals. Using immunoSEQ multiplex PCR, the repertoire was profiled, and TCRdb retains in-frame clones only, with some absent. The sample includes about 480,000 clones, over 60% of them seen just once. Input material: PBMCs. All receptors come from a middle-aged woman in good health. Some clones in this sample may be carry-over from other donors' samples.

The gene calls are TRBV5-1 and TRBJ2-7; 11 nucleotides line up with TRBD1. V trimming: 1 base; J trimming: 7 bases; junction bases outside the gene matches: 7. Germline lookup yields CDR1 SGHRS and CDR2 YFSETQ. CDR3 length: 15 residues. CDR3 bases: TGCGCCAGCAGCTTGTTGGGACAGGGGGAACGGGAGCAGTACTTC. As protein: CASSLLGQGEREQYF. Full variable domain (remainder filled in from reference TRBV5-1 and TRBJ2-7): KAGVTQTPRYLIKTRGQQVTLSCSPISGHRSVSWYQQTPGQGLQFLFEYFSETQRNKGNFPGRFSGRQFSNSRSEMNVSTLELGDSALYLCASSLLGQGEREQYFGPGTRLTVT.

This chain uses TRBV28 with TRBJ2-7; the D gene is possibly TRBD2 (6 bases). Germline CDR1 MDHEN, CDR2 SYDVKM. The CDR3 spans 11 residues. V was trimmed by 8 bases and J by 4 bases, leaving 9 bases between them. Here the CDR3 DNA reads TGTGCCAGCCTAGGGAGGTACGAGCAGTACTTC. Protein product: CASLGRYEQYF.

The chain carries TRBV7-2 and TRBJ2-3, with 8 positions matching TRBD2. With V trimmed by 5 bases and J by 9 bases, 7 bases remained unmatched. The CDR3 totals 13 residues. The germline CDR1 and CDR2 sequences are SGHTA and FQGNSA. The DNA of the CDR3 is TGTGCCAGCAGCGGCGCGGGGGGTAGAACGCAGTATTTT. This sequence encodes CASSGAGGRTQYF.

V is TRBV30 and J is TRBJ2-7; 8 nucleotides line up with TRBD2. Germline loops: CDR1 GTSNPN, CDR2 SVGIG (reference sequence). Unmatched junction bases numbered 6, after V lost 0 bases and J lost 5 bases. This CDR3 is 14 amino acids long. This chain's CDR3 is CAWSVWTAGDEQYF. The CDR3 DNA reads as TGTGCCTGGAGTGTATGGACAGCGGGGGACGAGCAGTACTTC.

The CDR3 spells CASRLAGGPQETQYF. The CDR3 DNA follows: TGCGCCAGCAGACTAGCGGGAGGCCCCCAAGAGACCCAGTACTTC. V and J are TRBV10-2 and TRBJ2-5; 12 nucleotides line up with TRBD2. The CDR3 sequence is 15 residues long. The germline V gene encodes CDR1 WSHSY and CDR2 SAAADI. Losses at the gene ends were 6 bases for V and 1 base for J; bases not matched to a gene: 3.

This chain connects TRBV18 to TRBJ2-1; unclear D gene. Germline V gene lookup returns CDR1 KGHSH and CDR2 LQKENI. The CDR3 runs to 15 residues. Deletions cut 4 bases from V and 2 bases from J, with 12 bases between. CDR3 amino acids: CASSLPGQTYNEQFF. The CDR3 coding sequence is TGTGCCAGCTCACTCCCGGGCCAGACCTACAATGAGCAGTTCTTC.

The J gene is TRBJ2-7, the V gene TRBV7-9; D is uncertain. Looked up from germline, CDR1 is SEHNR and CDR2 is FQNEAQ (reference sequence). The V end was cut by 3 bases, the J end by 5 bases, with 17 bases between. This CDR3 has 15 residues. CDR3 residues: CASSFNFFGSNEQYF. CDR3 DNA: TGTGCCAGCAGCTTCAACTTTTTCGGTAGCAACGAGCAGTACTTC. The full variable domain, in which reference TRBV7-9 and TRBJ2-7 provide the parts outside the CDR3, is DTGVSQNPRHKITKRGQNVTFRCDPISEHNRLYWYRQTLGQGPEFLTYFQNEAQLEKSRLLSDRFSAERPKGSFSTLEIQRTEQGDSAMYLCASSFNFFGSNEQYFGPGTRLTVT.

The chain recombines TRBV28 with TRBJ2-2, with D maybe TRBD2 (7 bases). The CDR3 consists of 15 residues. V was shortened by 5 bases and J by 6 bases, with 16 bases between the two germline ends. Germline V gene lookup returns CDR1 MDHEN and CDR2 SYDVKM. CDR3 nucleotide sequence: TGTGCCAGCAGTCTTGGGGGGGCGCCTCCCGGGGAGCTGTTTTTT. Its protein is CASSLGGAPPGELFF.

The chain combines TRBV7-9 with TRBJ2-2; TRBD2 agrees at 14 bases. CDR1 and CDR2 (germline): SEHNR, FQNEAQ (reference sequence). This CDR3 comprises 16 residues. V lost 4 bases to trimming and J lost 3 bases; unmatched junction nucleotides: 1. The DNA for the CDR3 is TGTGCCAGCAGCTCGGGACTAGCGGGAGACACCGGGGAGCTGTTTTTT. Amino acid sequence: CASSSGLAGDTGELFF.